The next 16 T cell receptor beta chains were all read from a single sample in a study of vaccination effects on CD4 cells after COVID-19. Method: immunoSEQ multiplex PCR; TCRdb's copy keeps in-frame clones and lacks some. The sample yields 20,000 to 30,000 clones, about 72% seen once. Antigens for these TCRs are unknown. Expansion of antigen-specific CD4+ T cells with viral peptide pools was carried out by the ViraFEST assay before sequencing. After around nine days in culture, the CD4+ T cells were isolated. The individual was infected with SARS-CoV-2 between March and December 2020, as confirmed by PCR. Sequences were derived from CD4+ T cells from PBMCs cultured with SARS-CoV-2 spike peptides, sampled before COVID-19 vaccination. These receptors all stem from a human donor who had a prior SARS-CoV-2 infection.

The gene calls are TRBV2 and TRBJ1-1; TRBD1 agrees at 7 bases. Germline values: CDR1 SNHLY, CDR2 FYNNEI. The J segment lost 8 bases and the V segment lost 6 bases, leaving 9 bases of the junction unmatched. This CDR3 spans 13 amino acids. The CDR3 loop reads CASSAGQAGEAFF. The CDR3 coding sequence is TGTGCCAGCAGCGCTGGACAGGCCGGCGAAGCTTTCTTT.

The chain carries TRBV7-2 and TRBJ2-1; D could derive from TRBD1 or TRBD2 (5 bases each). Looked up from germline, CDR1 is SGHTA and CDR2 is FQGNSA. Between the trimmed V and J ends, which lost 6 bases and 4 bases, there was a span of 16 bases. The CDR3 runs 15 residues. The CDR3 DNA reads as TGTGCCAGCAGACGCCCGGGACCAAAATACAATGAGCAGTTCTTC. Residues: CASRRPGPKYNEQFF.

V gene TRBV5-1 combines with J gene TRBJ2-1; TRBD2 matches 8 bases. Germline-derived CDR1 and CDR2 are SGHRS and YFSETQ. The CDR3 is 17 amino acids. V shed 0 bases, J shed 12 bases, and the junction held 17 bases outside the gene matches. The CDR3 region has the DNA TGCGCCAGCAGCTTGGGACACGGGAGCGGGAGTACAATGAGGCAGTTCTTC. It specifies CASSLGHGSGSTMRQFF.

The rearrangement joins TRBV18 to TRBJ1-2; the D gene is possibly TRBD1 (6 bases). CDR3 length equals 13 residues. V was cut by 4 bases and J by 4 bases, with 10 bases left in between. Germline V lookup: CDR1 KGHSH, CDR2 LQKENI. The DNA of the CDR3 is TGTGCCAGCTCACGACAGGAACCCTATGGCTACACCTTC. Protein: CASSRQEPYGYTF. The whole variable domain, remainder taken from reference TRBV18 and TRBJ1-2, is NAGVMQNPRHLVRRRGQEARLRCSPMKGHSHVYWYRQLPEEGLKFMVYLQKENIIDESGMPKERFSAEFPKEGPSILRIQQVVRGDSAAYFCASSRQEPYGYTFGSGTRLTVV.

In its sample, this clone was seen once. The rearrangement joins TRBV12-5 to TRBJ1-4; 11 bases align to TRBD1. Germline V gene sequence: CDR1 LGHNT, CDR2 FRNRAP. V lost 5 bases to trimming and J lost 8 bases; unmatched junction nucleotides: 10. There are 16 residues in the CDR3. The CDR3 nucleotides are TGTGCTAGTGGTATGGACAGGGGGCTCCATTGGGAAAAACTGTTTTTT. It encodes CASGMDRGLHWEKLFF.

The chain is built from TRBV15 and TRBJ2-1; 10 bases agree with TRBD2. Losses at the gene ends were 11 bases for V and 2 bases for J; bases not matched to a gene: 3. Looked up from germline, CDR1 is LNHNV and CDR2 is YYDKDF (reference sequence). The CDR3 is 13 amino acids. CDR3 in amino acids: CAASGGAYNEQFF. The CDR3, as DNA: TGTGCCGCAAGCGGGGGGGCCTACAATGAGCAGTTCTTC.

The chain has TRBV6-6 and TRBJ2-2; D not certain. The ends were cut back, 7 bases at V and 2 bases at J, with 8 bases in the middle. This CDR3 has 13 residues. The germline CDR1 and CDR2 sequences are MNHNY and SVGAGI (reference sequence). This CDR3 reads CASNLGNTGELFF. DNA of the CDR3: TGTGCCAGCAACTTAGGAAACACCGGGGAGCTGTTTTTT.

The chain is built from TRBV18 and TRBJ2-7, with 10 bases aligning to TRBD2. Losses at the gene ends were 3 bases for V and 7 bases for J; bases not matched to a gene: 6. This CDR3 comprises 14 residues. Germline lookup yields CDR1 KGHSH and CDR2 LQKENI. CDR3 protein: CASSPRLAGDEQYF. Written as DNA, the CDR3 is TGTGCCAGCTCACCGAGGCTAGCGGGAGATGAGCAGTACTTC.

CDR3 DNA: TGTGCCAGCCTACTTGCAGGGGCAGGCTATGGCTACACCTTC. Translation gives CASLLAGAGYGYTF. The gene calls are TRBV19 and TRBJ1-2, with D tentatively TRBD1 (6 bases). The ends were cut back, 9 bases at V and 4 bases at J, with 18 bases in the middle. The length of the CDR3 is 14 residues. Germline CDR1 reads LNHDA; CDR2 reads SQIVND (reference sequence).

The chain employs TRBV4-3 and TRBJ2-5; D is unresolved. Germline lookup yields CDR1 LGHNA and CDR2 YSLEER. The length of the CDR3 is 13 residues. Trimming stripped 0 bases from V and 5 bases from J, with 7 bases between. The CDR3 sequence: CASSQELRETQYF. DNA of the CDR3: TGCGCCAGCAGCCAAGAATTAAGGGAGACCCAGTACTTC.

Here the CDR3 reads CASSYSLAGWYF. The CDR3 coding sequence is TGTGCCAGCAGTTACTCGCTAGCGGGGTGGTACTTC. The rearrangement uses TRBV6-2 or TRBV6-3 and TRBJ2-5, with 9 nucleotides matching TRBD2. The CDR3 has 12 amino acids. Germline values: CDR1 MNHEY, CDR2 SVGEGT. Trimming at V came to 0 bases and at J to 13 bases, leaving 3 bases not matched to a gene.

The chain employs TRBV18 and TRBJ1-6, with 9 bases fitting TRBD1. This CDR3 has 15 amino acids. The germline gives CDR1 KGHSH, CDR2 LQKENI. Trimming took 5 bases from V and 8 from J; bases not matched to a gene: 7. The CDR3 loop reads CASSTRQGGDSPLHF. The CDR3, as DNA: TGTGCCAGCTCAACAAGACAGGGGGGAGATTCACCCCTCCACTTT. Complete variable domain (other parts from reference TRBV18 and TRBJ1-6): NAGVMQNPRHLVRRRGQEARLRCSPMKGHSHVYWYRQLPEEGLKFMVYLQKENIIDESGMPKERFSAEFPKEGPSILRIQQVVRGDSAAYFCASSTRQGGDSPLHFGNGTRLTVT.

The genes are TRBV5-6 and TRBJ1-1; D is perhaps TRBD1 (6 bases). The CDR3 is 14 residues long. The V end was cut by 1 base, the J end by 10 bases, with 17 bases between. Germline lookup yields CDR1 SGHDT and CDR2 YYEEEE. Written as DNA, the CDR3 is TGTGCCAGCAGCTTGCTTTTTTGGGGGGGCGGAGCTTTCTTT. Its protein product is CASSLLFWGGGAFF.

This chain connects TRBV3-1 (or the pseudogene TRBV3-2) to TRBJ1-2, with D perhaps TRBD1 (6 bases). The germline V and J ends were trimmed by 3 bases and 4 bases, with 15 bases remaining between them. The CDR3 contains 15 residues. Germline V lookup: CDR1 LGHDT, CDR2 YNNKEL (reference sequence). As DNA, the CDR3 is TGTGCCAGCAGCCAGACCTCAGGGGCTGTCTATGGCTACACCTTC. It codes for CASSQTSGAVYGYTF.

This chain joins TRBV5-5 and TRBJ1-3; 7 positions agree with TRBD1. Looked up from germline, CDR1 is SGHKS and CDR2 is YYEKEE (reference sequence). The CDR3 has 16 amino acids. V dropped 6 bases and J dropped 0; count of bases not matched to a gene: 9. Written as DNA, the CDR3 is TGTGCCAGCACCCGGGGACAGCCGAGCTCTGGAAACACCATATATTTT. Protein sequence: CASTRGQPSSGNTIYF.

The chain has TRBV5-1 and TRBJ2-7; either TRBD1 or TRBD2 may fit D (5 bases each). The V end lost 0 bases, the J end lost 7 bases, and 17 bases lay between the germline ends. Germline assignment: CDR1 SGHRS and CDR2 YFSETQ. The CDR3 totals 15 residues. The CDR3 is CASSLDGDDLREQYF. CDR3 bases: TGCGCCAGCAGCTTGGATGGGGACGACCTTAGGGAGCAGTACTTC.